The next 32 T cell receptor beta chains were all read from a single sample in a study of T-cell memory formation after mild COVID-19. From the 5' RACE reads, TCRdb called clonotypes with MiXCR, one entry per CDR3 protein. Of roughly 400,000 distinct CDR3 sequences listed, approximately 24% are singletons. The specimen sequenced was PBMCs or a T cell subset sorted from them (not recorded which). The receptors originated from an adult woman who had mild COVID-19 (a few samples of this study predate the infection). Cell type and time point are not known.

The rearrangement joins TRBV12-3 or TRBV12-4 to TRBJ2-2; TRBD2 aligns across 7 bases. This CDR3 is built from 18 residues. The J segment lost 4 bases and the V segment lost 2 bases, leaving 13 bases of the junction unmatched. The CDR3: CASSLYLGGRAVTGELFF. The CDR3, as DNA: TGTGCCAGCAGTTTATACCTAGGTGGGAGGGCAGTCACCGGGGAGCTGTTTTTT.

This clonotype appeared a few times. CDR3 amino acids: CASSQAFGSYNEQFF. The CDR3 DNA is TGTGCCAGCAGCCAGGCGTTCGGCTCCTACAATGAGCAGTTCTTC. The V gene is TRBV3-1, the J gene TRBJ2-1; D is unresolved. Germline lookup yields CDR1 LGHDT and CDR2 YNNKEL (reference sequence). The CDR3 has 15 amino acids. Trimming shortened V by 3 bases and J by 0 bases, and 9 bases separated the two germline ends.

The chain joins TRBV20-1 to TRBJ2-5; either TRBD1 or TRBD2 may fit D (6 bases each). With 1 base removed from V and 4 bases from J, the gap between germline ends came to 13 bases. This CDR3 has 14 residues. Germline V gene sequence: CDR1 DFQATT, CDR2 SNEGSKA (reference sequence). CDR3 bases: TGCAGTGCTAGAGGGGGAAAGGGGGGAGAGACCCAGTACTTC. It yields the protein CSARGGKGGETQYF.

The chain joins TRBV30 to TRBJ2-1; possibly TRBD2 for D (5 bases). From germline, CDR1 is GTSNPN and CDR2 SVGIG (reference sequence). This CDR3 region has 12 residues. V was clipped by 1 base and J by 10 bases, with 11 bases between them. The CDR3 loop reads CAWSGLAGEQFF. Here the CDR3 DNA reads TGTGCCTGGAGTGGGCTAGCAGGCGAGCAGTTCTTC.

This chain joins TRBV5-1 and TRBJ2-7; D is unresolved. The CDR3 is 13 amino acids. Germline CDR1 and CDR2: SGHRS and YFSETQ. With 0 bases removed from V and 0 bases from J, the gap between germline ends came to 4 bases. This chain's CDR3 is CASSLENSYEQYF. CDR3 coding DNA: TGCGCCAGCAGCTTGGAAAACTCCTACGAGCAGTACTTC.

Here the CDR3 DNA reads TGTGCCAGCAGTACTCAGGGGGCGGGTGAGCAGTTCTTC. It yields the protein CASSTQGAGEQFF. This chain connects TRBV2 to TRBJ2-1; 8 nucleotides align to TRBD1. After removal of 5 bases from V and 9 bases from J, the junction contained 6 bases not matched to a gene. In germline, CDR1 is SNHLY, CDR2 FYNNEI. The CDR3 has 13 amino acids.

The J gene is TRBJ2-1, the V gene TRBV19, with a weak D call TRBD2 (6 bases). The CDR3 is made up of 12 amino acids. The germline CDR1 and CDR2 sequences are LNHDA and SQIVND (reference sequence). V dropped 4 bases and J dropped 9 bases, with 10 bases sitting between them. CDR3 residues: CASSSGITEQFF. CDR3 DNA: TGTGCCAGTAGTAGCGGGATCACTGAGCAGTTCTTC.

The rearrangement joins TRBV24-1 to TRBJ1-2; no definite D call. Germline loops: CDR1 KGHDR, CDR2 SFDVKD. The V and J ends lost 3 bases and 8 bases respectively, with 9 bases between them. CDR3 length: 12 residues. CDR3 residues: CATSDRVGGYTF. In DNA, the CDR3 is TGTGCCACCAGTGATCGAGTGGGGGGCTACACCTTC.

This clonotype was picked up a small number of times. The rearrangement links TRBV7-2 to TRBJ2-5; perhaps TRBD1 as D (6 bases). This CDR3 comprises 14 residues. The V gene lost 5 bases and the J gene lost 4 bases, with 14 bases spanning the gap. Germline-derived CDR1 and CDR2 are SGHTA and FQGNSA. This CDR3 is CASSRAGVTETQYF. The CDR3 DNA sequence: TGTGCCAGCAGCCGAGCAGGGGTCACAGAGACCCAGTACTTC.

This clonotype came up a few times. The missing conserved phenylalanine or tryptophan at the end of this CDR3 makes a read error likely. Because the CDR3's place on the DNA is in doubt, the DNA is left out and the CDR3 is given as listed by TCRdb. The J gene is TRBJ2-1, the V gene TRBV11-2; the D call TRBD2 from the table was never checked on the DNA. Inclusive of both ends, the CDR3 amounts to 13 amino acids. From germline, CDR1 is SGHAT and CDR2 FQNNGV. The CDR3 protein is CASSLEDAGLLQV.

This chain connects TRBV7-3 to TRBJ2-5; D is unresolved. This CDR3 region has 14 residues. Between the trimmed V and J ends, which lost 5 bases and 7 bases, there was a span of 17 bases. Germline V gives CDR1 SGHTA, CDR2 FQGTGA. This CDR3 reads CASSERVVSWTQYF. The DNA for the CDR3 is TGTGCCAGCAGCGAGCGTGTCGTCTCTTGGACCCAGTACTTC.

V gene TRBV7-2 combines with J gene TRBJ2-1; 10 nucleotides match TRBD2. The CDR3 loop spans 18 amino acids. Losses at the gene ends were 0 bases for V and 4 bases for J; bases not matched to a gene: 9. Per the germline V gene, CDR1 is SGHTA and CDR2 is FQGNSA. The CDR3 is CASSLAVPLSGRYNEQFF. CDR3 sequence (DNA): TGTGCCAGCAGCTTAGCGGTCCCGCTTAGCGGGAGGTACAATGAGCAGTTCTTC.

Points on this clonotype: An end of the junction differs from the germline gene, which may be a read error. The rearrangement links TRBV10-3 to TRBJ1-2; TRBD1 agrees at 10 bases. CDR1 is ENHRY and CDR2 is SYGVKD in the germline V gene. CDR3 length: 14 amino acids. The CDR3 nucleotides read TGTGCCATCAGTCAAGGGACAGGGGTATATGGATACACCTTC. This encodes CAISQGTGVYGYTF.

The CDR3 region has the DNA TGTGCCAGCAGCTTAGCGCATTACAGGGGACACTACGAGCAGTACTTC. This encodes CASSLAHYRGHYEQYF. This chain joins TRBV7-2 and TRBJ2-7; TRBD1 aligns across 7 bases. Trimming took 0 bases from V and 3 from J; bases not matched to a gene: 8. CDR3 length equals 16 residues. Germline lookup yields CDR1 SGHTA and CDR2 FQGNSA.

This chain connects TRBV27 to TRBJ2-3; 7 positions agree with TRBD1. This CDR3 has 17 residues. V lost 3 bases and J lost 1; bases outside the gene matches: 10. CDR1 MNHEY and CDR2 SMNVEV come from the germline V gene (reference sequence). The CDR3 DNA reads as TGTGCCAGCAGTTTCCGGACAGGCCCCGGGGGCACAGATACGCAGTATTTT. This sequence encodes CASSFRTGPGGTDTQYF.

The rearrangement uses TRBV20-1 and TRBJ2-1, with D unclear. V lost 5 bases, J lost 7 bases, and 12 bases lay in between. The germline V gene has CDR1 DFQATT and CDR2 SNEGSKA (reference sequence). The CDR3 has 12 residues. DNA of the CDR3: TGCAGTGCTTTACAGAATTCAAATGAGCAGTTCTTC. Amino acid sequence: CSALQNSNEQFF.

The CDR3 DNA sequence: TGTGCCAGCAGCAAAGGGGGCCCGCAGGGAGATACGCAGTATTTT. Protein: CASSKGGPQGDTQYF. The V gene is TRBV21-1, the J gene TRBJ2-3; TRBD2 reflects the table's D call only, with no check against the DNA. TRBV21-1 is designated a pseudogene. The CDR3 is 15 residues long.

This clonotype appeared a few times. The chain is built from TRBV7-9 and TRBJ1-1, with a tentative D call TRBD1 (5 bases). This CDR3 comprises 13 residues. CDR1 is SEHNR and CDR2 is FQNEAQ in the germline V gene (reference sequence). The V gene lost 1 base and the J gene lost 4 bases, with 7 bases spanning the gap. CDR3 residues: CASSLDQGTEAFF. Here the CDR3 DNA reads TGTGCCAGCAGCTTAGATCAGGGCACTGAAGCTTTCTTT.

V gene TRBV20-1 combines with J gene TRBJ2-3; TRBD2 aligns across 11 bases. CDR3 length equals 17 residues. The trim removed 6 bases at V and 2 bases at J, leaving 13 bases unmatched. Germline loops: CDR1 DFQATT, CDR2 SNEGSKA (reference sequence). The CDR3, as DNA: TGCAGTGCAACCGCTAGCGGGAGGCTAGGCCACACAGATACGCAGTATTTT. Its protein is CSATASGRLGHTDTQYF.

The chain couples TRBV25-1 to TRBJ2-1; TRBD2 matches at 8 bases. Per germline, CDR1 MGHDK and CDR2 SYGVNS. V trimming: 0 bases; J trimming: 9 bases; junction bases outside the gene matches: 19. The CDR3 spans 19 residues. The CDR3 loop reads CASSEYGVGAGALVGEQFF. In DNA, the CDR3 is TGTGCCAGCAGTGAATATGGTGTTGGAGCGGGAGCATTGGTCGGTGAGCAGTTCTTC.

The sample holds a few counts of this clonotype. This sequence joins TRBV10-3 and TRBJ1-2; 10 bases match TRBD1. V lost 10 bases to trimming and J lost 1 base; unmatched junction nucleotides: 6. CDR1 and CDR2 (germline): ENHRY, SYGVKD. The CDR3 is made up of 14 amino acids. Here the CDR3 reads CATSGTGVNYGYTF. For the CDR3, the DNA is TGTGCCACCTCCGGGACAGGGGTTAACTATGGCTACACCTTC.

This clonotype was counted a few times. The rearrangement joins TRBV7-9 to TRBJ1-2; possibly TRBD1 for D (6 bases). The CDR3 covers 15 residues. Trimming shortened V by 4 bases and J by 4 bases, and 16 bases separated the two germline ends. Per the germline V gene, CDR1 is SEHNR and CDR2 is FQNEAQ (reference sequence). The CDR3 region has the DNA TGTGCCAGCAGCTCCACCGCCGCAGGGGCCTATGGCTACACCTTC. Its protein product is CASSSTAAGAYGYTF. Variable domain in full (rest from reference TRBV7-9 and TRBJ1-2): DTGVSQNPRHKITKRGQNVTFRCDPISEHNRLYWYRQTLGQGPEFLTYFQNEAQLEKSRLLSDRFSAERPKGSFSTLEIQRTEQGDSAMYLCASSSTAAGAYGYTFGSGTRLTVV.

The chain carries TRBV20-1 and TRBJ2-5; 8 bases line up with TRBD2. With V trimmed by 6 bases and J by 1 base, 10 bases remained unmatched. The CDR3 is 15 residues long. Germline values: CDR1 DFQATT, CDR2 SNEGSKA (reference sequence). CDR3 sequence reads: CSARASGSFQETQYF. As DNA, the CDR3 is TGCAGTGCACGGGCTAGCGGGTCCTTCCAAGAGACCCAGTACTTC.

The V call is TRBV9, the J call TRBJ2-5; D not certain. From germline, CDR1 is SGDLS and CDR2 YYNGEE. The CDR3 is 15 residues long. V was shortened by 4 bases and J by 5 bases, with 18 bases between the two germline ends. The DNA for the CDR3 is TGTGCCAGCAGCTCCATCGGACCTCAAGGGGAGACCCAGTACTTC. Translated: CASSSIGPQGETQYF.

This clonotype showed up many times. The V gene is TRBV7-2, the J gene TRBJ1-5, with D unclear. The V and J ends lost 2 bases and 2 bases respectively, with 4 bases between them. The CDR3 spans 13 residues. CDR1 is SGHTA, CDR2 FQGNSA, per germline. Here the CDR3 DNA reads TGTGCCAGCAGCTTAAGGGGCAATCAGCCCCAGCATTTT. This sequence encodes CASSLRGNQPQHF. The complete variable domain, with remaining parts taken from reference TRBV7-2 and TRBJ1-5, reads GAGVSQSPSNKVTEKGKDVELRCDPISGHTALYWYRQSLGQGLEFLIYFQGNSAPDKSGLPSDRFSAERTGGSVSTLTIQRTQQEDSAVYLCASSLRGNQPQHFGDGTRLSIL.

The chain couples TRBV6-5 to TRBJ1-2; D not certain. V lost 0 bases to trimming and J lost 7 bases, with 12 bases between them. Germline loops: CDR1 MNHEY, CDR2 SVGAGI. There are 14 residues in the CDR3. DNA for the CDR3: TGTGCCAGCAGTTACTCTGCCGGGCATTCTGGCTACACCTTC. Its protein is CASSYSAGHSGYTF.

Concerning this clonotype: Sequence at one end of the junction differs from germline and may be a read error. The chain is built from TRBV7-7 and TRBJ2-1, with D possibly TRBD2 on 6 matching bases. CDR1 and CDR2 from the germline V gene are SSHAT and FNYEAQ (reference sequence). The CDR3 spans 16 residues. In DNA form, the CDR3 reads TGTGCTAGCAGCCTGGGGGAGGACCGCTCCTACAATGAGCAGTTCTTC. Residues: CASSLGEDRSYNEQFF.

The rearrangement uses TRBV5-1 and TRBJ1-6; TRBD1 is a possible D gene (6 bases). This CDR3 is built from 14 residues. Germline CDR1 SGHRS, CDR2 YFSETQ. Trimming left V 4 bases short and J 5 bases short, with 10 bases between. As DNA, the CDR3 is TGCGCCAGCAGCCAACAGGGCAATAATTCACCCCTCCACTTT. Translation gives CASSQQGNNSPLHF.

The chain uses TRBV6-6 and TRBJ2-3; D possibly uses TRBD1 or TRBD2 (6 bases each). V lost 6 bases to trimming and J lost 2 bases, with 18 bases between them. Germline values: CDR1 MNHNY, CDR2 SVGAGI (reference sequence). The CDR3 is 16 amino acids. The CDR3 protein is CASSSRNRGVTDTQYF. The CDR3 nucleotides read TGTGCCAGCAGCTCCCGGAATAGGGGGGTCACAGATACGCAGTATTTT.

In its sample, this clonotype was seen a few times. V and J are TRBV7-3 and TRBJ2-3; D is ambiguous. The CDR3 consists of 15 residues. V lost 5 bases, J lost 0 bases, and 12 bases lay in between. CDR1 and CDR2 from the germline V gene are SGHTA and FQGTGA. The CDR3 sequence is CASSRQGPSTDTQYF. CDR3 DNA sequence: TGTGCCAGCAGCCGACAAGGACCTAGCACAGATACGCAGTATTTT. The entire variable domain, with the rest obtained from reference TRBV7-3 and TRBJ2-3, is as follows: GAGVSQTPSNKVTEKGKYVELRCDPISGHTALYWYRQSLGQGPEFLIYFQGTGAADDSGLPNDRFFAVRPEGSVSTLKIQRTERGDSAVYLCASSRQGPSTDTQYFGPGTRLTVL.

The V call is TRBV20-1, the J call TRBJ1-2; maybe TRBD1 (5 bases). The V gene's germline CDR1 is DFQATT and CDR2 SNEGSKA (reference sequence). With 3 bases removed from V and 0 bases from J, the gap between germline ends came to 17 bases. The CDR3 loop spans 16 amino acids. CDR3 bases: TGCAGTGCTAGGAGAACCCGGGACGGAGCTAACTATGGCTACACCTTC. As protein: CSARRTRDGANYGYTF.

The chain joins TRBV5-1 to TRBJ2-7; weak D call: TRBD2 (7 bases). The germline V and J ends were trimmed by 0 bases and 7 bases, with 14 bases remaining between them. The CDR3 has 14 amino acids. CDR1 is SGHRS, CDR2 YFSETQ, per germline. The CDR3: CASSLEAGAGEQYF. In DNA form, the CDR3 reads TGCGCCAGCAGCTTGGAGGCGGGGGCTGGAGAGCAGTACTTC.